This entry lists 21 T cell receptor beta chains sequenced from one sample in a study of cytomegalovirus exposure and HLA in healthy donors. The repertoire was sequenced with immunoSEQ multiplex PCR; TCRdb's copy has only in-frame clones and lacks some. Seen here are some 140,000 clones, roughly 89% observed once, and the top ten hold 9% to 9.5%. Sequenced: PBMCs. These receptors originate from a woman between 18 and 30 years old in good health and CMV-seropositive.

This chain uses TRBV9 with TRBJ2-1, with no clear D. CDR3 length: 13 residues. Per the germline V gene, CDR1 is SGDLS and CDR2 is YYNGEE. Trimming shortened V by 0 bases and J by 6 bases, and 7 bases separated the two germline ends. CDR3 nucleotide sequence: TGTGCCAGCAGCGTAGTTGGCCCCAATGAGCAGTTCTTC. As protein: CASSVVGPNEQFF.

The chain employs TRBV6-1 and TRBJ1-1; TRBD1 might be the D (6 bases). Germline CDR1 reads MNHNS; CDR2 reads SASEGT. V was trimmed by 3 bases and J by 8 bases, leaving 16 bases between them. The CDR3 contains 14 residues. CDR3 nucleotides: TGTGCCAGCAGTGAGGGATATAGACAGGCAGAAGCTTTCTTT. This encodes CASSEGYRQAEAFF.

The genes are TRBV30 and TRBJ2-5, with D perhaps matching TRBD2 (6 bases). Germline loops: CDR1 GTSNPN, CDR2 SVGIG (reference sequence). Trimming shortened V by 5 bases and J by 1 base, and 11 bases separated the two germline ends. The CDR3 spans 13 residues. In DNA, the CDR3 is TGTGCCTGGGCGGGATCCATCCAAGAGACCCAGTACTTC. Protein sequence: CAWAGSIQETQYF.

The chain couples TRBV15 to TRBJ2-2; the match to TRBD2 covers 11 bases. Germline V CDR1 and CDR2: LNHNV, YYDKDF (reference sequence). CDR3 length equals 17 residues. V was clipped by 9 bases and J by 9 bases; unmatched bases: 18. The CDR3 loop reads CATSFESLAGGKRELFF. DNA of the CDR3: TGTGCCACAAGCTTCGAGAGCCTAGCGGGGGGAAAGAGGGAGCTGTTTTTT.

This clone was seen a handful of times. The chain carries TRBV7-9 and TRBJ1-5, with TRBD1 matching over 7 bases. V trimming: 0 bases; J trimming: 2 bases; junction bases outside the gene matches: 4. Germline V gene data show CDR1 as SEHNR and CDR2 as FQNEAQ (reference sequence). This CDR3 comprises 16 residues. DNA of the CDR3: TGTGCCAGCAGCTTAGCGTTAGGGGGCGGCAATCAGCCCCAGCATTTT. Translation: CASSLALGGGNQPQHF.

V and J are TRBV5-6 and TRBJ1-1, with a weak D call TRBD1 (5 bases). The V end was cut by 2 bases, the J end by 6 bases, with 8 bases between. The germline V gene encodes CDR1 SGHDT and CDR2 YYEEEE. This CDR3 is built from 12 residues. The CDR3 nucleotides are TGTGCCAGCAGCTTCTCGACAGCTGAAGCTTTCTTT. Protein: CASSFSTAEAFF.

V is TRBV5-6 and J is TRBJ1-2; the D gene is possibly TRBD1 (5 bases). Germline assignment: CDR1 SGHDT and CDR2 YYEEEE. This CDR3 spans 14 amino acids. V lost 4 bases to trimming and J lost 4 bases, with 14 bases between them. CDR3 coding DNA: TGTGCCAGCAGCCGAACAGGTTCCGTCTATGGCTACACCTTC. Translated, it gives CASSRTGSVYGYTF.

Turning to this clone: The germline gene is not matched at one end of the junction; a read error may be the cause. The chain recombines TRBV5-1 with TRBJ1-1; possible D gene TRBD1, 6 bases. CDR1 and CDR2 (germline): SGHRS, YFSETQ. The CDR3 covers 15 residues. CDR3: CASSSGTGHNIEAFF. The CDR3 DNA follows: TGCGCCAGCAGCTCAGGGACGGGACACAACATTGAAGCTTTCTTT.

The gene calls are TRBV5-1 and TRBJ2-3, with a tentative D call TRBD2 (5 bases). The CDR3 runs 15 residues. Deletions cut 4 bases from V and 5 bases from J, with 17 bases between. Germline V CDR1 and CDR2: SGHRS, YFSETQ. The CDR3 loop reads CASSPSSGDIDTQYF. As DNA, the CDR3 is TGCGCCAGCAGCCCATCCAGCGGTGACATAGATACGCAGTATTTT.

The gene calls are TRBV5-1 and TRBJ2-2; TRBD1 matches 7 bases. CDR3 length: 17 residues. Unmatched junction bases numbered 11, after V lost 0 bases and J lost 6 bases. Germline V gene data show CDR1 as SGHRS and CDR2 as YFSETQ. The CDR3 protein is CASSLETGIVYAGELFF. CDR3 coding DNA: TGCGCCAGCAGCTTGGAGACAGGGATCGTATACGCCGGGGAGCTGTTTTTT. Based on the CDR3 plus reference TRBV5-1 and TRBJ2-2, the full variable domain is KAGVTQTPRYLIKTRGQQVTLSCSPISGHRSVSWYQQTPGQGLQFLFEYFSETQRNKGNFPGRFSGRQFSNSRSEMNVSTLELGDSALYLCASSLETGIVYAGELFFGEGSRLTVL.

This clone showed up just once. V is TRBV2 and J is TRBJ2-7; 7 bases are a match to TRBD1. CDR1 SNHLY and CDR2 FYNNEI come from the germline V gene. J was trimmed by 0 bases and V by 6 bases; bases with no gene match: 5. The CDR3 is made up of 14 amino acids. CDR3 nucleotides: TGTGCCAGCAGCCCACAGGGGAGCTCCTACGAGCAGTACTTC. Protein sequence: CASSPQGSSYEQYF.

This chain joins TRBV9 and TRBJ2-3, with 9 nucleotides matching TRBD2. With V trimmed by 1 base and J by 10 bases, 4 bases remained unmatched. CDR1 SGDLS and CDR2 YYNGEE come from the germline V gene. The CDR3 is 13 residues long. DNA of the CDR3: TGTGCCAGCAGCGTAAACCTAGCGGGGTCGCAGTATTTT. The encoded protein is CASSVNLAGSQYF.

This clone occurred once. The V call is TRBV6-5, the J call TRBJ2-3; no reliable D call. CDR3 length equals 11 residues. The germline gives CDR1 MNHEY, CDR2 SVGAGI. V was trimmed by 8 bases and J by 2 bases, leaving 5 bases between them. The DNA for the CDR3 is TGTGCCAGCCAATCCACAGATACGCAGTATTTT. Protein product: CASQSTDTQYF.

V usage is TRBV7-2 and J usage is TRBJ2-1, with D possibly being TRBD2 (7 bases). The CDR3 spans 12 residues. CDR1 SGHTA and CDR2 FQGNSA come from the germline V gene. V lost 8 bases, J lost 7 bases, and 12 bases lay in between. This CDR3 is CASGGARNEQFF. The CDR3 DNA is TGTGCCAGCGGGGGGGCCAGGAATGAGCAGTTCTTC.

V is TRBV28 and J is TRBJ2-7, with TRBD1 matching over 7 bases. From germline, CDR1 is MDHEN and CDR2 SYDVKM. V lost 1 base, J lost 5 bases, and 8 bases stayed unmatched. This CDR3 spans 15 amino acids. The CDR3 DNA is TGTGCCAGCAGTTTATTTGCGGGTGACAGGGACGAGCAGTACTTC. It translates to CASSLFAGDRDEQYF.

This clone was recorded once. V is TRBV19 and J is TRBJ1-4; D remains ambiguous. The CDR3 sequence is 15 residues long. Germline V gene data show CDR1 as LNHDA and CDR2 as SQIVND (reference sequence). V was shortened by 3 bases and J by 4 bases, with 12 bases between the two germline ends. The chain's CDR3 is CASSMLPGNNEKLFF. DNA for the CDR3: TGTGCCAGTAGTATGCTTCCGGGAAATAATGAAAAACTGTTTTTT.

CDR3 in DNA: TGTGCCAGCAGCCCACAGGGGGGGAACACTGAAGCTTTCTTT. Translated: CASSPQGGNTEAFF. The J gene is TRBJ1-1, the V gene TRBV7-9; 8 bases match TRBD1. Germline V CDR1 and CDR2: SEHNR, FQNEAQ (reference sequence). This CDR3 has 14 amino acids. With V trimmed by 5 bases and J by 1 base, 3 bases remained unmatched.

The chain employs TRBV7-8 and TRBJ1-2; 7 nucleotides align to TRBD1. This CDR3 spans 13 amino acids. V shed 3 bases and J 8 bases; nucleotides not matched to a gene: 6. Germline V gene data show CDR1 as SGHVS and CDR2 as FQNEAQ. The CDR3 here is CASSFDRDEGYTF. The CDR3 nucleotides read TGTGCCAGCAGCTTCGACAGGGACGAAGGCTACACCTTC.

The chain recombines TRBV6-1 with TRBJ1-1; D is perhaps TRBD1 (5 bases). CDR3 length equals 14 residues. V was clipped by 7 bases and J by 3 bases, with 15 bases between them. Per the germline V gene, CDR1 is MNHNS and CDR2 is SASEGT. CDR3 sequence: CASTPLQGYTEAFF. The CDR3 DNA reads as TGTGCCAGCACTCCCCTTCAGGGATACACTGAAGCTTTCTTT.

Of note for this clone: Other DNA variants within this sample encode the same CDR3. The rearrangement links TRBV27 to TRBJ2-7; TRBD2 matches 10 bases. The CDR3 runs 15 residues. Per germline, CDR1 MNHEY and CDR2 SMNVEV (reference sequence). The J segment lost 2 bases and the V segment lost 0 bases, leaving 1 base of the junction unmatched. The CDR3 bases are TGTGCCAGCAGTTTATCTAGCGGGGGGCCCTACGAGCAGTACTTC. It translates to CASSLSSGGPYEQYF.

The chain couples TRBV19 to TRBJ2-3, with TRBD1 matching over 9 bases. The germline V gene has CDR1 LNHDA and CDR2 SQIVND (reference sequence). The CDR3 covers 18 residues. V was pared by 3 bases and J by 3 bases, with 13 bases of the junction left unmatched. The CDR3: CASSIQNRDRVSTDTQYF. The CDR3 DNA reads TGTGCCAGTAGTATTCAGAACAGGGACAGGGTTTCGACAGATACGCAGTATTTT.